The 13 T cell receptor beta chains listed next were all sequenced from one sample in a study of blood T cell repertoires in COVID-19. Assay used: immunoSEQ multiplex PCR; TCRdb lists only in-frame clones, some missing. The repertoire has under 80,000 clones, about nine tenths of them found once; the top ten carry approximately 19%. The sample consisted of peripheral blood. These receptors were collected from a man at least 80 years old in a cohort sampled during active COVID-19.

The chain uses TRBV5-5 and TRBJ2-7; 9 nucleotides match TRBD1. Trimming at V came to 0 bases and at J to 9 bases, leaving 4 bases not matched to a gene. CDR3 length: 13 residues. Germline V lookup: CDR1 SGHKS, CDR2 YYEKEE (reference sequence). CDR3 region: CASSLETGGGQYV. The CDR3 DNA reads TGTGCCAGCAGCTTGGAGACAGGGGGAGGGCAGTACGTC.

This clone was seen only a few times. The V call is TRBV15, the J call TRBJ1-4; D gene uncertain. This CDR3 spans 14 amino acids. Germline-derived CDR1 and CDR2 are LNHNV and YYDKDF (reference sequence). V was cut by 4 bases and J by 3 bases, with 9 bases left in between. CDR3 nucleotide sequence: TGTGCCACCAGCACCGGGGAGGCTAATGAAAAACTGTTTTTT. This translates into CATSTGEANEKLFF.

This chain joins TRBV7-2 and TRBJ2-7, with TRBD1 identical over 9 bases. With 5 bases clipped from V and 5 bases from J, the junction kept 4 bases outside the gene matches. The CDR3 loop spans 13 amino acids. CDR1 is SGHTA and CDR2 is FQGNSA in the germline V gene. CDR3 loop: CASSAGQGHEQYV. The CDR3 nucleotides are TGTGCCAGCAGCGCGGGACAGGGCCACGAGCAGTACGTC.

CDR3 amino acids: CASSLGTGGPEQYV. In DNA, the CDR3 is TGTGCCAGCAGCCTTGGAACCGGAGGCCCCGAGCAGTACGTC. V gene TRBV5-6 combines with J gene TRBJ2-7; D may be TRBD2 (5 bases). Trimming cost V 4 bases and J 6 bases, with 17 bases left between them. Germline V gene sequence: CDR1 SGHDT, CDR2 YYEEEE. CDR3 length: 14 amino acids.

This clone was seen more than once but under ten times. This chain joins TRBV6-1 and TRBJ1-1; TRBD1 aligns across 11 bases. The germline V gene encodes CDR1 MNHNS and CDR2 SASEGT. The CDR3 contains 17 residues. J gave up 1 base and V 4 bases, and 8 bases lay outside the gene matches. CDR3 DNA sequence: TGTGCCAGCAGTGGGGACAGGGGGTCACTATCGAACACTGAAGCTTTCTTT. This translates into CASSGDRGSLSNTEAFF.

This CDR3 is CAISDSAGTENSYEQYF. The CDR3 DNA follows: TGTGCCATCAGTGATTCCGCCGGGACAGAAAATTCCTACGAGCAGTACTTC. The V call is TRBV10-3, the J call TRBJ2-7; TRBD1 aligns across 7 bases. The J segment lost 1 base and the V segment lost 3 bases, leaving 12 bases of the junction unmatched. The V gene's germline CDR1 is ENHRY and CDR2 SYGVKD. The CDR3 sequence is 17 residues long.

This chain links TRBV29-1 with TRBJ2-1, with 11 bases that match TRBD1. The CDR3 length is 15 residues. CDR1 and CDR2 (germline): SQVTM, ANQGSEA. The J segment lost 2 bases and the V segment lost 7 bases, leaving 7 bases of the junction unmatched. The CDR3 region is CSGTGTGGPYNEQFF. As DNA, the CDR3 is TGCAGCGGTACCGGGACAGGGGGGCCCTACAATGAGCAGTTCTTC.

The chain couples TRBV4-3 to TRBJ2-1, with TRBD2 matching over 10 bases. The V gene's germline CDR1 is LGHNA and CDR2 YSLEER. V was pared by 4 bases and J by 6 bases, with 12 bases of the junction left unmatched. The CDR3 totals 17 residues. CDR3 coding DNA: TGCGCCAGCAGCCGCAATCTGTATAGCGGGGGGCGCAATGAGCAGTTCTTC. It specifies CASSRNLYSGGRNEQFF.

This chain joins TRBV18 and TRBJ2-5; no definite D call. V shed 3 bases and J shed 3 bases, with 14 bases lying between them. This CDR3 contains 15 residues. Germline V gene lookup returns CDR1 KGHSH and CDR2 LQKENI. The CDR3 nucleotides read TGTGCCAGCTCACCCTTCTTTAATGTCGAAGAGACCCAGTACTTC. This sequence encodes CASSPFFNVEETQYF.

The V call is TRBV7-2, the J call TRBJ2-3, with 9 positions matching TRBD2. The CDR3 loop spans 15 amino acids. J lost 3 bases, V lost 6 bases, and 7 bases had no gene match. Germline V gene sequence: CDR1 SGHTA, CDR2 FQGNSA. The CDR3 here is CASRASGERTDTQYF. CDR3 nucleotide sequence: TGTGCCAGCAGGGCTAGCGGGGAAAGAACAGATACGCAGTATTTT. Full variable domain (remainder filled in from reference TRBV7-2 and TRBJ2-3): GAGVSQSPSNKVTEKGKDVELRCDPISGHTALYWYRQSLGQGLEFLIYFQGNSAPDKSGLPSDRFSAERTGGSVSTLTIQRTQQEDSAVYLCASRASGERTDTQYFGPGTRLTVL.

The rearrangement uses TRBV19 and TRBJ2-5; 8 positions match TRBD1. Per the germline V gene, CDR1 is LNHDA and CDR2 is SQIVND (reference sequence). This CDR3 is 13 amino acids long. The trim removed 7 bases at V and 2 bases at J, leaving 3 bases unmatched. The CDR3 spells CASTGTGQETQYF. CDR3 bases: TGTGCCAGTACCGGGACAGGACAAGAGACCCAGTACTTC.

This CDR3 reads CASSLGGHGKNEQFF. The CDR3 coding sequence is TGTGCCAGCAGCTTAGGGGGACACGGGAAGAATGAGCAGTTCTTC. V is TRBV7-9 and J is TRBJ2-1; weak D call: TRBD1 (6 bases). Germline CDR1 and CDR2: SEHNR and FQNEAQ (reference sequence). The CDR3 spans 15 residues. Between the trimmed V and J ends, which lost 1 base and 7 bases, there was a span of 14 bases.

This clone has ten or more counts. The chain uses TRBV2 and TRBJ2-7, with 7 bases fitting TRBD1. The J segment lost 3 bases and the V segment lost 10 bases, leaving 12 bases of the junction unmatched. CDR3 length equals 14 residues. Germline V gene sequence: CDR1 SNHLY, CDR2 FYNNEI. CDR3 residues: CATVGQAGNYEQYF. CDR3 coding DNA: TGTGCCACCGTCGGACAGGCTGGGAACTACGAGCAGTACTTC.